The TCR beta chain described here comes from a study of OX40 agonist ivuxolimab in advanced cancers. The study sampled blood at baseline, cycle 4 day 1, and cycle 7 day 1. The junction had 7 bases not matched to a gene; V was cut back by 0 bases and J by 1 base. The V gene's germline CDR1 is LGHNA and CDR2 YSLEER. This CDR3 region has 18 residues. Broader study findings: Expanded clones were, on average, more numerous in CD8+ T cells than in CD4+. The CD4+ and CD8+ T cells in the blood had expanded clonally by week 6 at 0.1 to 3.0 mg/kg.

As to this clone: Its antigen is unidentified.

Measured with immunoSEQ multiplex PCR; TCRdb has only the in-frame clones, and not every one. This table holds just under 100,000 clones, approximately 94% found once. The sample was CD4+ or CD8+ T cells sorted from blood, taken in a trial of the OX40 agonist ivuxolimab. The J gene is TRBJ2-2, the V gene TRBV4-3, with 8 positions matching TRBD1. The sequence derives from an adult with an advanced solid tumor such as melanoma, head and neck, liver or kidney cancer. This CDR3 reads CASSQEATGTGNTGELFF. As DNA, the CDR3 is TGCGCCAGCAGCCAAGAAGCTACGGGGACAGGGAACACCGGGGAGCTGTTTTTT.